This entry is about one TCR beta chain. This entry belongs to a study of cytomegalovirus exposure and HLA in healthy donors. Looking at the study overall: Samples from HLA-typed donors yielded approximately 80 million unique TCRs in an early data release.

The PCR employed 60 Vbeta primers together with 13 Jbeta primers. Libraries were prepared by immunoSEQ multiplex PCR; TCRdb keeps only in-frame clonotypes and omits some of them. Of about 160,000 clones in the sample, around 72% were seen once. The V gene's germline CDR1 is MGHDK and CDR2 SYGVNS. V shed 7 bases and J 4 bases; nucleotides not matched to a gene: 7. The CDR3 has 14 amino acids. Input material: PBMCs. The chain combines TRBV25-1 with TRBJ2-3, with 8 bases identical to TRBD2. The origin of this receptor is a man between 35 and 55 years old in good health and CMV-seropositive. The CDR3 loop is CASTPGGASDTQYF. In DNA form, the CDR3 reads TGTGCCAGCACCCCGGGGGGGGCATCAGATACGCAGTATTTT.